This is a list of T cell receptor beta chains from one sample in a study of CD8 T cells in ankylosing spondylitis. MiXCR, run by TCRdb on the 5' RACE reads, gives a single entry per CDR3 protein. The sample consists of around 150,000 distinct CDR3 sequences, under 45% of them appearing once. The sequencing input was synovial fluid, either unsorted or a sorted T cell fraction (not recorded which). These receptors were collected from a male donor with ankylosing spondylitis. Each CDR3 is given with its conserved first and last residue. Fields, in order: V gene, J gene, clone size, D gene, CDR3 protein, CDR3 DNA. The D gene is left open where the match is weak. Rows may omit the clone size; those that give it use once, few, many or a size class.

TRBV7-9	TRBJ2-2	-	TRBD2	CASSSRGYTGELFF	TGTGCCAGCAGCTCGCGGGGGTACACCGGGGAGCTGTTTTTT
TRBV6-1	TRBJ1-5	-	-	CASSREGFSNQPQHF	TGTGCCAGCAGCCGGGAGGGCTTTAGCAATCAGCCCCAGCATTTT
TRBV18	TRBJ2-7	few	-	CASSPHGTYEQYF	TGTGCCAGCTCACCACACGGAACCTACGAGCAGTACTTC
TRBV7-8	TRBJ1-5	few	-	CASSPSWGGNQPQHF	TGTGCCAGCAGCCCAAGCTGGGGGGGCAATCAGCCCCAGCATTTT
TRBV12-3/TRBV12-4	TRBJ2-7	-	TRBD1	CASSLALSPGGAQLCEQYF	TGTGCCAGCAGTCTAGCGTTATCCCCAGGGGGCGCTCAACTATGCGAGCAGTACTTC
TRBV6-4	TRBJ2-2	-	TRBD2	CASSQTSGGAVELFF	TGTGCCAGCAGCCAGACTAGCGGGGGGGCTGTGGAGCTGTTTTTT
TRBV6-4	TRBJ2-1	-	-	CASSESGEGARLEQFF	TGTGCCAGCAGTGAATCAGGGGAGGGGGCTAGACTTGAGCAGTTCTTC
TRBV7-9	TRBJ2-2	-	TRBD2	CATGTTNTGELFF	TGTGCCACAGGGACTACGAACACCGGGGAGCTGTTTTTT
TRBV5-1	TRBJ1-1	many	TRBD1	CASSPGQGASTEAFF	TGCGCCAGCAGCCCCGGACAGGGGGCATCCACTGAAGCTTTCTTT
TRBV7-3	TRBJ1-1	-	-	CASSLGYDTEAFF	TGTGCCAGCAGCTTAGGGTATGACACTGAAGCTTTCTTT
TRBV6-2/TRBV6-3	TRBJ1-5	-	-	CASSYPDTYQPQHF	TGTGCCAGCAGTTACCCGGACACGTATCAGCCCCAGCATTTT
TRBV2	TRBJ2-1	-	-	CAGEKGQFVEDEQFF	TGTGCCGGTGAGAAAGGACAGTTTGTTGAGGATGAGCAGTTCTTC
TRBV28	TRBJ2-7	few	-	CASSLRVGLDEQYF	TGTGCCAGCAGCCTTCGGGTGGGGTTGGACGAGCAGTACTTC
TRBV4-2	TRBJ1-4	-	TRBD1	CASSPGRAQGAPSNEKLFF	TGTGCCAGCAGCCCCGGGAGGGCACAGGGGGCGCCTTCGAATGAAAAACTGTTTTTT
TRBV5-1	TRBJ2-3	-	TRBD2	CASSLISSGGSTDTQYF	TGCGCCAGCAGCTTGATCTCTAGCGGGGGAAGCACAGATACGCAGTATTTT
TRBV5-6	TRBJ2-7	-	TRBD2	CASGREHEQYF	TGTGCCAGCGGGCGGGAGCACGAGCAGTACTTC
TRBV20-1	TRBJ1-2	few	-	CSARWDADYGYTF	TGCAGTGCTAGGTGGGACGCAGACTATGGCTACACCTTC
TRBV5-1	TRBJ2-7	few	TRBD2	CASSYVSGEGEQYF	TGCGCCAGCAGCTATGTTAGCGGGGAAGGCGAGCAGTACTTC
TRBV7-9	TRBJ1-1	few	TRBD1	CASSYLTGPNTEAFF	TGTGCCAGCAGCTACCTGACAGGGCCGAACACTGAAGCTTTCTTT
TRBV29-1	TRBJ2-3	-	TRBD1	CSVRYRGHSTDTQYF	TGCAGCGTTCGTTACAGGGGCCACAGCACAGATACGCAGTATTTT
TRBV6-4	TRBJ1-2	few	TRBD1	CASSDTVGQGIGGYTF	TGTGCCAGCAGTGACACCGTGGGACAGGGGATTGGTGGCTACACCTTC
TRBV2	TRBJ1-6	-	-	CASNAGRSPLHF	TGTGCCAGCAATGCGGGACGATCACCCCTCCACTTT
TRBV6-1	TRBJ2-1	-	TRBD2	CASSHGGAGTEQFF	TGTGCCAGCAGCCACGGGGGGGCGGGGACGGAGCAGTTCTTC
TRBV18	TRBJ1-2	once	-	CASSPVIPRVSYGYTF	TGTGCCAGCTCACCAGTCATCCCTAGGGTCAGCTATGGCTACACCTTC
TRBV6-2/TRBV6-3	TRBJ2-7	-	TRBD2	CASSYSMRENEQYF	TGTGCCAGCAGTTACTCGATGCGGGAGAACGAGCAGTACTTC
TRBV6-1	TRBJ1-2	-	-	CASRLGTQYGYTF	TGTGCCAGCAGGCTTGGGACGCAGTATGGCTACACCTTC
TRBV12-3/TRBV12-4	TRBJ2-2	-	TRBD2	CASTHSGGTNTGELFF	TGTGCCAGCACTCATAGCGGGGGGACGAACACCGGGGAGCTGTTTTTT
TRBV9	TRBJ1-1	-	-	CASSADSIGTEAFF	TGTGCCAGCAGCGCTGACAGCATCGGCACTGAAGCTTTCTTT
TRBV12-3/TRBV12-4	TRBJ2-1	few	-	CASGQRAYNEQFF	TGTGCCAGCGGCCAGCGGGCCTACAATGAGCAGTTCTTC
TRBV19	TRBJ2-1	-	TRBD2	CASSQQISGSAYNEQFF	TGTGCCAGTAGTCAACAAATTAGCGGGAGTGCCTACAATGAGCAGTTCTTC
TRBV20-1	TRBJ2-2	-	TRBD1	CSARTTGVETGELFF	TGCAGTGCTAGAACGACAGGGGTGGAAACCGGGGAGCTGTTTTTT
TRBV4-2	TRBJ2-7	-	-	CASSQEGFSYEQYF	TGTGCCAGCAGCCAAGAGGGTTTCTCCTACGAGCAGTACTTC
TRBV28	TRBJ1-1	few	-	CASSFQLRGITATEAFF	TGTGCCAGCAGTTTTCAACTTCGGGGGATCACGGCCACTGAAGCTTTCTTT
TRBV11-2	TRBJ1-1	-	-	CASSLEVGFTEAFF	TGTGCCAGCAGCTTAGAAGTGGGATTCACTGAAGCTTTCTTT
TRBV28	TRBJ1-1	-	-	CASSFSWEWGNNTEAFF	TGTGCCAGCAGTTTTTCTTGGGAATGGGGGAATAACACTGAAGCTTTCTTT
TRBV15	TRBJ2-7	-	-	CATSRDRHSYEQYF	TGTGCCACCAGCAGGGACAGACACTCCTACGAGCAGTACTTC
TRBV20-1	TRBJ2-1	-	-	CSAPVLSDLYNEQFF	TGCAGTGCCCCGGTGTTGTCGGACCTTTACAATGAGCAGTTCTTC
TRBV4-1	TRBJ2-4	few	-	CASSQDPWDTYGYIQYF	TGCGCCAGCAGCCAAGATCCATGGGACACTTACGGGTACATTCAGTACTTC
TRBV12-3/TRBV12-4	TRBJ1-1	-	-	CASSLGGLGTEAFF	TGTGCCAGCAGTTTGGGGGGACTCGGTACTGAAGCTTTCTTT
TRBV19	TRBJ1-4	-	-	CASGPRQVNEKLFF	TGTGCCAGTGGGCCAAGGCAGGTTAATGAAAAACTGTTTTTT
TRBV27	TRBJ2-2	-	TRBD1	CASSLFGTENTGELFF	TGTGCCAGCAGTTTATTCGGGACAGAGAACACCGGGGAGCTGTTTTTT
TRBV4-2	TRBJ2-7	once	TRBD1	CASSLEETGAREDEQYF	TGTGCCAGCAGCCTAGAGGAGACAGGGGCCCGGGAAGACGAGCAGTACTTC
TRBV29-1	TRBJ2-7	-	-	CSVEVGSSSYEQYF	TGCAGCGTTGAGGTCGGGTCGAGCTCCTACGAGCAGTACTTC
TRBV20-1	TRBJ2-1	many	TRBD2	CSAQIAGPFISSYNEQFF	TGCAGTGCTCAAATAGCGGGCCCCTTTATAAGCTCCTACAATGAGCAGTTCTTC
TRBV12-5	TRBJ1-1	-	TRBD1	CASGDRGRTTEAFF	TGTGCTAGTGGCGACAGGGGCAGGACCACTGAAGCTTTCTTT
TRBV27	TRBJ1-6	-	-	CASSSSGGHYNSPLHF	TGTGCCAGCAGTTCCTCGGGGGGTCACTATAATTCACCCCTCCACTTT
TRBV12-3/TRBV12-4	TRBJ2-1	-	-	CASSFWGPQFF	TGTGCCAGCAGTTTCTGGGGGCCTCAGTTCTTC
TRBV11-2	TRBJ1-6	many	-	CASSLDLASPLHF	TGTGCCAGCAGCTTAGATCTCGCCTCACCCCTCCACTTT
TRBV7-9	TRBJ2-3	-	-	CASSLGDTDTQYF	TGTGCCAGCAGCTTAGGGGATACAGATACGCAGTATTTT
TRBV11-2	TRBJ1-1	few	-	CASSRAGPNTEAFF	TGTGCCAGCAGCCGAGCGGGACCCAACACTGAAGCTTTCTTT
TRBV2	TRBJ1-1	-	TRBD1	CASSVVRDRAHTEAFF	TGTGCCAGCAGTGTTGTCCGGGACAGGGCGCACACTGAAGCTTTCTTT
TRBV12-3/TRBV12-4	TRBJ2-1	-	TRBD2	CASSAILASAYNEQFF	TGTGCCAGCTCCGCTATACTAGCGTCGGCCTACAATGAGCAGTTCTTC